This T cell receptor (beta chain) was captured by sequencing in a study of T-cell reconstitution after alpha-beta-depleted transplantation in children. From germline, CDR1 is SGHRS and CDR2 YFSETQ. Trimming shortened V by 1 base and J by 2 bases, and 16 bases separated the two germline ends. CDR3 length: 17 amino acids. Unique molecular identifiers featured in how the TCRbeta library was prepared. Using its own MiXCR run on the PCR reads, TCRdb lists one record per CDR3 protein. This sample has roughly 340,000 distinct CDR3 sequences, with 16% found just once. A remark on this clonotype: What it binds is not known.

Overall study findings and caveats: Reportedly, roughly two months post-transplant, alpha-beta T cells arose from several hundred expanded graft clones.

The input for sequencing was PBMCs, mostly from graft donor cells, taken 360 days after TCRalphabeta/CD19-depleted stem cell transplant. J is TRBJ2-1 and V is TRBV5-1; maybe TRBD2 (5 bases). This receptor was identified in a male patient aged 2 to 10 who had a stem cell transplant for acute lymphoblastic leukemia, so the T cells may come from the graft donor. The CDR3 nucleotides are TGCGCCAGCAGCTTGTCGGGGTTAGCTAGGCCCTACAATGAGCAGTTCTTC. This codes for CASSLSGLARPYNEQFF.